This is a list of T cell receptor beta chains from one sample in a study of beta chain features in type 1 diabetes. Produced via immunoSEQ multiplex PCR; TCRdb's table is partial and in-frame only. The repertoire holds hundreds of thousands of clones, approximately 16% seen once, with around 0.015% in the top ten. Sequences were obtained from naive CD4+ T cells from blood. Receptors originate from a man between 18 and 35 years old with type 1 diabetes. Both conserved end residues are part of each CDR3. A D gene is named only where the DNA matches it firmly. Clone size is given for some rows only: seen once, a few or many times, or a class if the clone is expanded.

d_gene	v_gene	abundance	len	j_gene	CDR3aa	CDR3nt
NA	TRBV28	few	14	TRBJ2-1	CASSKDYSYNEQFF	TGTGCCAGCAGCAAGGACTACTCCTACAATGAGCAGTTCTTC
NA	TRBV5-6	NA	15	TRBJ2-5	CASSLPGRDHVTQYF	TGTGCCAGCAGCCTCCCGGGGCGGGACCACGTGACCCAGTACTTC
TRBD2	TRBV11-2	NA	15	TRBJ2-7	CASSLVASGQYEQYF	TGTGCCAGCAGCTTAGTTGCTAGCGGGCAATACGAGCAGTACTTC
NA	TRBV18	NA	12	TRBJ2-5	CASSQQQETQYF	TGTGCCAGCTCACAACAACAAGAGACCCAGTACTTC
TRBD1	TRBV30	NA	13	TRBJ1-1	CAYLGQGATEAFF	TGTGCCTACTTGGGACAGGGGGCGACTGAAGCTTTCTTT
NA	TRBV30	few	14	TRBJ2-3	CAWSVGASTDTQYF	TGTGCCTGGAGTGTAGGAGCTAGCACAGATACGCAGTATTTT
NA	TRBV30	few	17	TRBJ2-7	CAWSGQGKFSSGYEQYF	TGTGCCTGGAGTGGGCAGGGGAAATTTAGTTCGGGCTACGAGCAGTACTTC
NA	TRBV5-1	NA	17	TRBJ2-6	CASEPGHTTSGANVLTF	TGCGCCAGCGAACCGGGACATACAACCTCTGGGGCCAACGTCCTGACTTTC
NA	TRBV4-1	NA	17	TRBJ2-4	CASSQVARGGAQNIQYF	TGCGCCAGCAGCCAAGTCGCAAGGGGGGGGGCTCAAAACATTCAGTACTTC
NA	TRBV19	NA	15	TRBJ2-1	CASSQQGFSYNEQFF	TGTGCCAGTAGCCAACAGGGTTTCTCCTACAATGAGCAGTTCTTC
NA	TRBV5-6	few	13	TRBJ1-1	CASSLRRLDGAFF	TGTGCCAGCAGCTTGCGCCGACTAGATGGAGCTTTCTTT
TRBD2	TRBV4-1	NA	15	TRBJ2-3	CASSISGSGPDTQYF	TGCGCCAGCAGTATTAGCGGGAGTGGTCCAGATACGCAGTATTTT
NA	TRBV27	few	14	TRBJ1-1	CASSLQGWVAEAFF	TGTGCCAGCAGTTTACAGGGTTGGGTGGCTGAAGCTTTCTTT
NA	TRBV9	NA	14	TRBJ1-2	CASSARGQSYGYTF	TGTGCCAGCAGCGCCCGAGGACAGTCCTATGGCTACACCTTC
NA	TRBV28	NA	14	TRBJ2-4	CASSSQGTHTIQYF	TGTGCCAGCAGTTCGCAGGGAACCCATACTATTCAGTACTTC
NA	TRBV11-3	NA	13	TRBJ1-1	CASSLDINNEAFF	TGTGCCAGCAGCTTAGATATCAACAACGAAGCTTTCTTT
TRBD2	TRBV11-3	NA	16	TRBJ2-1	CASSAAGTSGRGEQFF	TGTGCCAGCAGCGCAGCCGGGACTAGCGGGAGGGGGGAGCAGTTCTTC
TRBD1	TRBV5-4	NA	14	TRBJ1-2	CASSSPDRNYGYTF	TGTGCCAGCAGCAGCCCGGACAGGAACTATGGCTACACCTTC
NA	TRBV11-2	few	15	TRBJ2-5	CASSLARRGHETQYF	TGTGCCAGCAGCTTAGCCCGGCGGGGCCACGAGACCCAGTACTTC
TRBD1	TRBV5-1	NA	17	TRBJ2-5	CASSLLATGGGRETQYF	TGCGCCAGCAGCTTGTTGGCAACAGGGGGCGGCAGGGAGACCCAGTACTTC
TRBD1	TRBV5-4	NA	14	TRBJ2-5	CASSFSTGVETQYF	TGTGCCAGCAGCTTTTCGACAGGGGTAGAGACCCAGTACTTC
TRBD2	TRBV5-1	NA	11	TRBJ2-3	CASREEDTQYF	TGCGCCAGCCGGGAGGAAGATACGCAGTATTTT
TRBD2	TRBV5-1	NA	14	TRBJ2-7	CASSLEGTRDEQYF	TGCGCCAGCAGCTTGGAGGGGACTAGAGATGAGCAGTACTTC
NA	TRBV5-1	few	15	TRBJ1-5	CASSLLGGSNQPQHF	TGCGCCAGCAGCTTGTTGGGGGGTAGCAATCAGCCCCAGCATTTT
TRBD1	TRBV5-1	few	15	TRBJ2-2	CASSFRGRDTGELFF	TGCGCCAGCAGCTTCAGGGGGCGAGACACCGGGGAGCTGTTTTTT
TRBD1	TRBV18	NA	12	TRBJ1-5	CASSRQGQPQHF	TGTGCCAGCTCAAGACAGGGCCAGCCCCAGCATTTT
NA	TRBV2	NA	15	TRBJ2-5	CASSEMLGRQETQYF	TGTGCCAGCAGTGAAATGCTGGGGAGACAAGAGACCCAGTACTTC
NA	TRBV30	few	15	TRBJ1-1	CAWSGPGALNTEAFF	TGTGCCTGGAGTGGCCCAGGGGCATTGAACACTGAAGCTTTCTTT
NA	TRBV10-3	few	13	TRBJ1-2	CAISESRSYGYTF	TGTGCCATCAGTGAGTCCAGATCCTATGGCTACACCTTC